Listed below are T cell receptor beta chains from one sample, sequenced in a study of blood T cell repertoires in COVID-19. Repertoires were generated with immunoSEQ multiplex PCR, while TCRdb's copy carries only in-frame clones and drops some. The table records a few hundred thousand clones, 65% to 90% of them present only once. Sequenced sample: peripheral blood. The receptors were sampled from a man aged 50 or older with active or convalescent COVID-19. Both conserved end residues are part of each CDR3. D genes are given only for firm matches. Rows may omit the clone size; those that give it use once, few, many or a size class.

J gene | clone size | V gene | D gene | CDR3 DNA | CDR3 protein
TRBJ1-5 | NA | TRBV30 | NA | TGTGCCTGGAGTAAAAGTAGCGATCAGCCCCAGCATTTT | CAWSKSSDQPQHF
TRBJ1-6 | NA | TRBV2 | TRBD1 | TGTGCCAGCAAGGCGACAGGGTGGTCACCCCTCCACTTT | CASKATGWSPLHF
TRBJ2-3 | NA | TRBV2 | TRBD2 | TGTAGCGGGAAAAGCACAGATACGCAGTATTTT | CSGKSTDTQYF
TRBJ2-2 | NA | TRBV7-2 | NA | TGTGCCAGCAGCCCCGACAGGACCTCCGCCGGGGAGCTGTTTTTT | CASSPDRTSAGELFF
TRBJ2-7 | NA | TRBV11-2 | TRBD2 | TGTGCCAGCAGCCTAGCACATAGCGGGAGGCTCCTTAACGAGCAGTACTTC | CASSLAHSGRLLNEQYF
TRBJ2-1 | NA | TRBV18 | TRBD1 | TGTGCCAGCTCACCACCCCGCCAGAAGACAGGGGGTTCCTACAATGAGCAGTTCTTC | CASSPPRQKTGGSYNEQFF
TRBJ2-1 | NA | TRBV27 | NA | TGTGCCAGCAGTCCCCAAGCCCGAGTAGAGCAGTTCTTC | CASSPQARVEQFF
TRBJ1-2 | NA | TRBV4-3 | TRBD1 | TGCGCCAGCAGCCAAAATCCCTGGGGACAGGGGGATTTCGGCTACACCTTC | CASSQNPWGQGDFGYTF
TRBJ1-3 | NA | TRBV2 | NA | TGTGCCAGCAGCTCAGGTGGAAACACCATATATTTT | CASSSGGNTIYF
TRBJ2-5 | NA | TRBV10-3 | TRBD2 | TGTGCCATCAGTGGTGGGCTAGCGGGAGGGGAGACCCAGTACTTC | CAISGGLAGGETQYF
TRBJ1-3 | NA | TRBV18 | NA | TGTGCCAGCTCCGCGGCAGCCCCCCCTGGAAACACCATATATTTT | CASSAAAPPGNTIYF
TRBJ2-3 | few | TRBV6-5 | TRBD1 | TGTGCCAGCTCTGACAGGGGGCTGACAGATACGCAGTATTTT | CASSDRGLTDTQYF
TRBJ2-4 | NA | TRBV10-3 | NA | TGTGCCATCGGGAACAGGAGCAAAAACATTCAGTACTTC | CAIGNRSKNIQYF
TRBJ1-5 | NA | TRBV6-5 | NA | TGTGCCAGCAAGAGGGCCTACAATCAGCCCCAGCATTTT | CASKRAYNQPQHF
TRBJ2-3 | NA | TRBV4-2 | TRBD2 | TGTGCCAGCAGCCCGGGGCCTGGAACTAGCGGCCTCCAGTCGCAGTATTTT | CASSPGPGTSGLQSQYF
TRBJ2-1 | NA | TRBV28 | TRBD2 | TGTGCCAGCAGTTTCGTACGGGAGGCTTTCAATGAGCAGTTCTTC | CASSFVREAFNEQFF
TRBJ1-4 | NA | TRBV18 | NA | TGTGCCAGCTCACCAAGGGGCTCCCCTGATGAAAAACTGTTTTTT | CASSPRGSPDEKLFF
TRBJ2-7 | NA | TRBV7-9 | TRBD1 | TGTGCCAGCAGCTTGGGACAGGGAAGGATTACCTACGAGCAGTACTTC | CASSLGQGRITYEQYF
TRBJ2-1 | NA | TRBV4-2 | TRBD2 | TGTGCCAGCAGCCCACTGGTCGGGATAGCGGGAGTAGGATACAATGAGCAGTTCTTC | CASSPLVGIAGVGYNEQFF
TRBJ2-7 | NA | TRBV2 | TRBD1 | TGTGCCAGCAGGTCCGGGACAGGAACCTACGAGCAGTACTTC | CASRSGTGTYEQYF
TRBJ1-6 | once | TRBV11-2 | NA | TGTGCCAGCAGCGGTCCCGAGTCGGGATTGAATTCACCCCTCCACTTT | CASSGPESGLNSPLHF
TRBJ2-1 | NA | TRBV4-3 | TRBD2 | TGCGCCAGCAGCCAGGGACTAGCGAATGAGCAGTTCTTC | CASSQGLANEQFF
TRBJ2-7 | NA | TRBV6-2/TRBV6-3 | NA | TGTGCCAGCAGTTTCCTATGGGGCGGCGCCTACGAGCAGTACTTC | CASSFLWGGAYEQYF
TRBJ1-1 | NA | TRBV28 | NA | TGTGCCAGCAGTTTACCCCCGAGGAGGCCCTCGAACACTGAAGCTTTCTTT | CASSLPPRRPSNTEAFF
TRBJ2-7 | NA | TRBV10-3 | TRBD2 | TGTGCCATCAGAGATCCTACTAGCGGGAGGTCCTACGAGCAGTACTTC | CAIRDPTSGRSYEQYF
TRBJ1-5 | NA | TRBV29-1 | TRBD1 | TGCAGCGTTTCCCTCTCGGGACAGGGGCGTCAGCCCCAGCATTTT | CSVSLSGQGRQPQHF
TRBJ2-5 | NA | TRBV5-1 | TRBD1 | TGCGCCAGCAGCCCGGGGGACAGGGTGGGCGAGACCCAGTACTTC | CASSPGDRVGETQYF
TRBJ2-4 | NA | TRBV7-9 | NA | TGTGCCAGCAGCCCCTCCTCTTTAGCCAAAAACATTCAGTACTTC | CASSPSSLAKNIQYF
TRBJ2-7 | NA | TRBV28 | TRBD1 | TGTGCCAGCAGTTCGCGAACTTGGACAGGGCCCTACGAGCAGTACTTC | CASSSRTWTGPYEQYF
TRBJ2-1 | once | TRBV19 | NA | TGTGCCAGTAGTATAGATGGGGGCGGTGGCGGGAGCTCCTACAATGAGCAGTTCTTC | CASSIDGGGGGSSYNEQFF
TRBJ2-2 | NA | TRBV18 | TRBD2 | TGTGCCAGCTCACAAACGTTAATTAGCGGGAGATACACCGGGGAGCTGTTTTTT | CASSQTLISGRYTGELFF
TRBJ1-3 | NA | TRBV10-3 | NA | TGTGCCATCGGAGGCGAGGCCTCTGGAAACACCATATATTTT | CAIGGEASGNTIYF